This T cell receptor (beta chain) was recovered during a study of cytomegalovirus exposure and HLA in healthy donors. Study-wide results and limits: According to the study, some 160 TCR beta chains were cytomegalovirus-associated.

As for this clone: Its target is not known.

This PCR relied on a set of 60 Vbeta primers and 13 Jbeta primers. TCRdb keeps only in-frame clones here, not all; method: immunoSEQ multiplex PCR. The sample includes 96,000 or so clones. Trimming took 4 bases from V and 0 from J, leaving 16 bases between them. The CDR3 spans 18 residues. Germline loops: CDR1 SGHNT, CDR2 YENEEA. The sequencing sample was made of PBMCs. This receptor was taken from a girl aged 5 to 17 in good health and CMV-seropositive. V gene TRBV11-3 combines with J gene TRBJ1-6; the D gene is possibly TRBD1 (6 bases). CDR3 amino acids: CASSSGQGLSSYNSPLHF. Here the CDR3 DNA reads TGTGCCAGCAGCTCAGGGCAGGGGTTGAGCTCCTATAATTCACCCCTCCACTTT.